The rows below give T cell receptor beta chains drawn from one sample of a study of blood T cell repertoires in COVID-19. Produced via immunoSEQ multiplex PCR; TCRdb's table is partial and in-frame only. The data contain roughly 190,000 clones, about nine tenths of them singletons. The specimen was peripheral blood. All receptors come from a man between 45 and 60 years old with acute or convalescent COVID-19. Both conserved end residues are part of each CDR3. The order of the fields is clone size, V gene, D gene, J gene, CDR3 protein, CDR3 DNA. The D gene is left open where the match is weak. A clone size is listed for some rows: how often the clone was seen (once, few, many), or a class if it is expanded.

>-|TRBV11-2|-|TRBJ1-1
CASSLAGTEAFF
TGTGCCAGCAGCTTAGCAGGCACTGAAGCTTTCTTT
>-|TRBV7-2|-|TRBJ2-1
CASSSETSTLGEQFF
TGTGCCAGCAGCTCGGAGACCTCAACTCTGGGTGAGCAGTTCTTC
>-|TRBV11-2|TRBD2|TRBJ2-5
CASRPSGTETQYF
TGTGCCAGCAGACCTAGCGGGACAGAGACCCAGTACTTC
>-|TRBV6-5|TRBD2|TRBJ2-1
CASSRLAGGYNEQFF
TGTGCCAGCAGTCGACTAGCGGGGGGTTACAATGAGCAGTTCTTC
>-|TRBV7-3|TRBD2|TRBJ2-1
CASSPSGGAWNEQFF
TGTGCCAGCAGCCCTAGCGGGGGGGCCTGGAATGAGCAGTTCTTC
>-|TRBV7-9|TRBD2|TRBJ2-1
CASSHPTSGSYNEQFF
TGTGCCAGCAGCCACCCGACTAGCGGGAGCTACAATGAGCAGTTCTTC
>-|TRBV28|-|TRBJ2-7
CASIGNYYEQYF
TGTGCCAGCATCGGCAACTACTACGAGCAGTACTTC
>-|TRBV3-1/TRBV3-2|TRBD1|TRBJ2-3
CASSLRTGGTDTQYF
TGTGCCAGCAGCCTTAGGACAGGGGGTACAGATACGCAGTATTTT
>once|TRBV5-1|-|TRBJ1-4
CASSFLRTATNEKLFF
TGCGCCAGCAGCTTCTTGAGGACAGCAACTAATGAAAAACTGTTTTTT
>-|TRBV5-4|-|TRBJ2-5
CASSQDWGMETQYF
TGTGCCAGCAGCCAGGACTGGGGAATGGAGACCCAGTACTTC
>few|TRBV12-3/TRBV12-4|-|TRBJ2-7
CASSFGEFHEQYF
TGTGCCAGCAGTTTTGGTGAGTTCCACGAGCAGTACTTC
>-|TRBV2|-|TRBJ1-1
CASSVTVEAFF
TGTGCCAGCAGTGTAACAGTTGAAGCTTTCTTT
>once|TRBV7-3|TRBD1|TRBJ2-1
CASSSPDRDNEQFF
TGTGCCAGCAGCAGCCCTGACAGGGACAATGAGCAGTTCTTC
>-|TRBV28|-|TRBJ1-2
CASSLSGRVYGYTF
TGTGCCAGCAGTTTATCAGGCAGGGTGTACGGCTACACCTTC
>-|TRBV7-2|-|TRBJ2-2
CASSLWETGELFF
TGTGCCAGCAGCTTATGGGAGACCGGGGAGCTGTTTTTT
>-|TRBV2|TRBD1|TRBJ1-2
CASRSGTGWNSTF
TGTGCCAGCAGATCCGGGACAGGGTGGAACTCCACCTTC
>-|TRBV11-2|-|TRBJ2-1
CASSLGDYNEQFF
TGTGCCAGCAGCTTAGGAGATTACAATGAGCAGTTCTTC
>-|TRBV7-9|TRBD1|TRBJ2-3
CASSPGGDTQYF
TGTGCCAGCAGCCCAGGGGGAGATACGCAGTATTTT
>-|TRBV6-1|-|TRBJ1-6
CASSESGGRSPLHF
TGTGCCAGCAGTGAATCGGGCGGGAGATCACCCCTCCACTTT
>once|TRBV6-5|-|TRBJ1-6
CASRPPGSYNSPLHF
TGTGCCAGCAGGCCCCCGGGCTCCTATAATTCACCCCTCCACTTT
>-|TRBV6-5|TRBD1|TRBJ1-2
CASLSRGQGTGGYTF
TGTGCCAGCTTGAGCCGCGGACAGGGAACCGGTGGCTACACCTTC
>-|TRBV6-5|TRBD1|TRBJ1-3
CATVPHRTGGNTIYF
TGTGCCACCGTACCACACCGGACAGGAGGAAACACCATATATTTT
>-|TRBV28|TRBD2|TRBJ2-5
CASSPDGGAWETQYF
TGTGCCAGCAGCCCGGACGGGGGGGCCTGGGAGACCCAGTACTTC
>once|TRBV9|-|TRBJ1-3
CASSALGGSGNTIYF
TGTGCCAGCAGCGCCCTAGGGGGATCTGGAAACACCATATATTTT
>-|TRBV27|TRBD2|TRBJ2-1
CASRYELAGGANEQFF
TGTGCCAGCAGATACGAACTAGCGGGAGGGGCCAATGAGCAGTTCTTC
>-|TRBV7-8|TRBD2|TRBJ2-5
CATRGGSGETQYF
TGTGCCACCCGGGGAGGGTCAGGGGAGACCCAGTACTTC
>-|TRBV18|-|TRBJ1-1
CASSTRGRDEAFF
TGTGCCAGCTCAACCCGGGGGAGAGATGAAGCTTTCTTT
>-|TRBV18|-|TRBJ2-1
CASSPPSGDYNEQFF
TGTGCCAGCTCACCACCGTCGGGAGACTACAATGAGCAGTTCTTC
>-|TRBV5-8|-|TRBJ2-1
CASSSLFGNEQFF
TGTGCCAGCAGCTCCCTTTTCGGTAATGAGCAGTTCTTC
>-|TRBV19|-|TRBJ1-5
CASSRTDSNQPQHF
TGTGCCAGTAGTCGCACAGATAGCAATCAGCCCCAGCATTTT
>-|TRBV7-2|TRBD1|TRBJ1-2
CASILSPRGINYGYTF
TGTGCCAGCATCCTTTCCCCCAGGGGGATTAACTATGGCTACACCTTC
>-|TRBV18|-|TRBJ1-2
CASSPEAYSNYGYTF
TGTGCCAGCTCACCAGAGGCATATTCTAACTATGGCTACACCTTC
>once|TRBV29-1|TRBD2|TRBJ2-1
CSVEGAVSGTLYNEQFF
TGCAGCGTTGAAGGAGCGGTTAGCGGGACCCTTTACAATGAGCAGTTCTTC
>once|TRBV20-1|-|TRBJ1-2
CRPTGNYGYTF
TGCAGGCCCACAGGGAACTATGGCTACACCTTC
>-|TRBV30|-|TRBJ2-7
CAWTAQGPEGEQYF
TGTGCCTGGACGGCCCAGGGGCCCGAAGGAGAGCAGTACTTC
>-|TRBV2|TRBD1|TRBJ1-5
CASSEGQVGNQPQHF
TGTGCCAGCAGTGAGGGACAGGTAGGCAATCAGCCCCAGCATTTT
>-|TRBV12-3/TRBV12-4|-|TRBJ2-7
CASSSDSYEQYF
TGTGCCAGCAGTTCAGACAGCTACGAGCAGTACTTC
>-|TRBV9|-|TRBJ1-2
CASSAHRDINYGYTF
TGTGCCAGCAGCGCCCACCGGGACATAAACTATGGCTACACCTTC
>-|TRBV5-1|-|TRBJ2-3
CASSLLSTDTQYF
TGCGCCAGCAGCCTCCTTAGCACAGATACGCAGTATTTT
>-|TRBV6-5|TRBD2|TRBJ2-1
CASSTLSSGNYEQFF
TGTGCCAGCAGCACGCTTTCTAGCGGAAACTATGAGCAGTTCTTC
>-|TRBV29-1|TRBD1|TRBJ2-3
CSDTQGAADTQYF
TGCAGCGACACACAGGGGGCAGCGGATACGCAGTATTTT
>-|TRBV5-5|-|TRBJ2-3
CASSLGHHTDTQYF
TGTGCCAGCAGCTTGGGGCACCACACAGATACGCAGTATTTT
>-|TRBV2|-|TRBJ2-5
CASRTSSASQETQYF
TGTGCCAGCAGAACTTCCAGCGCGTCCCAAGAGACCCAGTACTTC